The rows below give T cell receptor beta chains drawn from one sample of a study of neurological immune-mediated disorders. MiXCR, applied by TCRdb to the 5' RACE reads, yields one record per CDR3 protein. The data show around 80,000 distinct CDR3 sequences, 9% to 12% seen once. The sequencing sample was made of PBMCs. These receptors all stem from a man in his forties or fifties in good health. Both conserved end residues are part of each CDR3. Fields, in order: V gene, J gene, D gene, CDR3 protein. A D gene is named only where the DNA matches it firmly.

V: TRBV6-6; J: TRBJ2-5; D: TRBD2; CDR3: CASSFTSGLGQETQYF
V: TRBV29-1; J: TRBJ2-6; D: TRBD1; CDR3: CSVRTGYNRGANVLTF
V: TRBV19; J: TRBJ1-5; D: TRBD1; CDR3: CASSQGARQPQHF
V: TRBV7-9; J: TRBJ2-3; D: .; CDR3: CASSLGTGDTQYF
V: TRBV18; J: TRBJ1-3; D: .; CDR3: CASSPERARNSGNTIYF
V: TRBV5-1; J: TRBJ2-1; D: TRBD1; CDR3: CASSPRDRGSDEQFF
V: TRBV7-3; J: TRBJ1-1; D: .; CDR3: CASSPGHLNTEAFF
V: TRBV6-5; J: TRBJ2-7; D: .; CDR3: CASSPLSPGEQYF
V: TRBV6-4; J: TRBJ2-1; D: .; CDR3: CASSDFLGAEQFF
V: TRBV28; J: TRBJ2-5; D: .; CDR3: CASRQGEKTQYF
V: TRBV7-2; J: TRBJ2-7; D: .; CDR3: CASSVGQMVSYEQYF
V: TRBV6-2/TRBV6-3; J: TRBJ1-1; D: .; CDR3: CASRYSTLGTSVNTEALF
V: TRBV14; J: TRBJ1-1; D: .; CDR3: CASAWGVNTEAFF
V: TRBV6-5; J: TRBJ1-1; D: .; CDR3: CASSYSAQLIEAFF